A selection of T cell receptor beta chains follows, all from one sample in a study of post-analysis software for immune sequencing data. One entry per CDR3 protein, called by TCRdb with MiXCR from the PCR reads. This table holds hundreds of thousands of distinct CDR3 sequences, about 32% found once. Sequencing input: blood. These receptors all stem from a girl aged 5-17 years with multiple sclerosis. The CDR3 runs from the conserved cysteine through the conserved F or W. A D gene is named only where the DNA matches it firmly. Clone sizes are given selectively: once, few, many, or a class where the clone is expanded.

J	D	size	V	DNA	CDR3
TRBJ2-5	-	few	TRBV6-5	TGTGCCAGCAAGGGAGGGGGGACGGAGCAGTACTTC	CASKGGGTEQYF
TRBJ2-3	TRBD1	once	TRBV12-3/TRBV12-4	TGTGCCAGCAGTACAGGGACAGATGCGCAGTATTTT	CASSTGTDAQYF
TRBJ1-2	-	-	TRBV9	TGTGCCAGCAGCGTAGAGGCCAGTTCTAACTATGGCTACACCTTC	CASSVEASSNYGYTF
TRBJ1-1	TRBD1	-	TRBV15	TGTGCCACCAGCAGAGATACAGGGGAGGGGACTGAAGCTTTCTTT	CATSRDTGEGTEAFF
TRBJ2-7	-	-	TRBV2	TGTGCCAGCAGGGGTGGGCCTTACGAGCAGTACTTC	CASRGGPYEQYF
TRBJ1-1	-	-	TRBV29-1	TGCAGCGTTGGTCAAGTAGGGGAAGCTTTCTTT	CSVGQVGEAFF
TRBJ2-7	TRBD2	-	TRBV7-2	TGTGCCAGCAGCTTGGGACTAGCGCTCTACGAGCAGTACTTC	CASSLGLALYEQYF
TRBJ2-7	TRBD2	-	TRBV4-1	TGCGCCAGCAGCTACGAGCCCAGAGCGGGAGGGCCGGCCGGCGAGCAGTACTTC	CASSYEPRAGGPAGEQYF
TRBJ1-2	-	few	TRBV12-3/TRBV12-4	TGTGCCAGCAGTCCGAGCCTTATGACGGACTACACCTTC	CASSPSLMTDYTF
TRBJ2-1	-	-	TRBV20-1	TGCAGTGCTAGAGTGCCAGGGCTCTCAAACAATGAGCAGTTCTTC	CSARVPGLSNNEQFF
TRBJ2-1	-	few	TRBV29-1	TGCAGCGTTGAAAGGTGGGGTAGCAATGAGCAGTTCTTC	CSVERWGSNEQFF
TRBJ2-7	-	-	TRBV18	TGTGCCAGCTCACAGCTTCAGCCTCCCAGCTCCTACAATGAGCAGTACTTC	CASSQLQPPSSYNEQYF
TRBJ2-5	TRBD2	-	TRBV7-9	TGTGCCAGCAGCTTTACTTTCCCGGGACTAGCGCATGAGCAGTACTTC	CASSFTFPGLAHEQYF
TRBJ2-7	-	-	TRBV28	TGTGCCAGCAGTCCCTGGGGAGGAGCCCCCTACGAGCAGTACTTC	CASSPWGGAPYEQYF
TRBJ2-7	-	-	TRBV6-5	TGTGCCAGCAGCGCCCCTCCCGAGCAGTACTTC	CASSAPPEQYF
TRBJ2-5	TRBD1	-	TRBV15	TGTGCCACCAGCATCCCGGGTTCGGGACAGGCACAAGAGACCCAGTACTTC	CATSIPGSGQAQETQYF
TRBJ1-1	-	-	TRBV4-1	TGCGCCAGCAGCCAGGTTGGCACTGAAGCTTTCTTT	CASSQVGTEAFF
TRBJ2-7	TRBD1	many	TRBV29-1	TGCAGCGTTGGAGGGGACAGCTCCTACGAGCAGTACTTC	CSVGGDSSYEQYF
TRBJ2-1	-	few	TRBV3-1	TGTGCCAGCAGCCTTCGCGCGGGAAGCTCCTACAATGAGCAGTTCTTC	CASSLRAGSSYNEQFF
TRBJ2-1	-	-	TRBV18	TGTGCCAGCTCACCAGAATGGTCGGGTGAGCAGTTCTTC	CASSPEWSGEQFF
TRBJ2-1	-	few	TRBV5-1	TGCGCCAGCAGCTTGGGGGCAAACTACAATGAGCAGTTCTTC	CASSLGANYNEQFF
TRBJ2-7	-	many	TRBV4-1	TGCGCCAGCAGCCAAGAGCACAGCCCCTACGAGCAGTACTTC	CASSQEHSPYEQYF
TRBJ1-2	-	-	TRBV6-5	TGTGCCAGCAGTTACGTTAGGGGTAACTATGGCTACACCTTC	CASSYVRGNYGYTF
TRBJ1-1	TRBD1	few	TRBV7-9	TGTGCCAGCAGCTCCCGGACAGGAATGAACACTGAAGCTTTCTTT	CASSSRTGMNTEAFF
TRBJ2-5	-	-	TRBV4-3	TGCGCCAGCAGCCCGGTCTTGGGGCAAGAGACCCAGTACTTC	CASSPVLGQETQYF
TRBJ1-1	-	-	TRBV7-6	TGTGCCAGCAGCTCCGAGTCTATAAACACTGAAGCTTTCTTT	CASSSESINTEAFF
TRBJ2-5	-	-	TRBV28	TGTGCCAGCAGCCCTTTCCGGGAGACCCAGTACTTC	CASSPFRETQYF
TRBJ1-1	-	-	TRBV29-1	TGCAGCGTTGGAGCGAAGGGCGGAGGCACTGAAGCTTTCTTT	CSVGAKGGGTEAFF
TRBJ2-5	-	few	TRBV21-1	TGTGCCAGCAGCAAAGCGCCCACACACAGCGGGACAGGGGGCCAAGAGACCCAGTACTTC	CASSKAPTHSGTGGQETQYF
TRBJ1-6	-	few	TRBV5-6	TGTGCCAGCAGCTTACTACAGGGAAGGAAATCACCCCTCCACTTT	CASSLLQGRKSPLHF
TRBJ1-2	-	-	TRBV4-2	TGTGCCAGCAGCCAAGATTGGGGTACGGGCTACACCTTC	CASSQDWGTGYTF
TRBJ1-1	-	few	TRBV9	TGTGCCAGCAGCGACCGACAGAAGGGGGACACTGAAGCTTTCTTT	CASSDRQKGDTEAFF
TRBJ2-7	TRBD2	many	TRBV10-3	TGTGCCATCAGCGGAGCGGGGCAGGAGCAGTACTTC	CAISGAGQEQYF
TRBJ2-3	-	few	TRBV15	TGTGCCACCGCCCGGGAGACCGGGGCAGATACGCAGTATTTT	CATARETGADTQYF
TRBJ2-5	TRBD1	-	TRBV4-2	TGTGCCAGCAGCCCCCGGGACAGGGGGAGCGAGACCCAGTACTTC	CASSPRDRGSETQYF
TRBJ1-5	TRBD1	-	TRBV12-3/TRBV12-4	TGTGCCAGCAGACAAGACAGGGGCACGGATCAGCCCCAGCATTTT	CASRQDRGTDQPQHF
TRBJ1-2	-	-	TRBV4-1	TGCGCCAGCAGCCAACGGGGGTTAAAGGGGGGCTACACCTTC	CASSQRGLKGGYTF
TRBJ2-7	TRBD1	many	TRBV4-3	TGTGCCAGCAGCCCCGGGACAGGGGCCTACGAGCAGTACTTC	CASSPGTGAYEQYF
TRBJ1-2	-	few	TRBV27	TGTGCCAGCAGTTCGAAACCGATCTATGGCTACACCTTC	CASSSKPIYGYTF
TRBJ2-1	TRBD1	-	TRBV5-1	TGCGCCAGCAGCTTGGTTCCGACAGGGCGTTACAATGAGCAGTTCTTC	CASSLVPTGRYNEQFF
TRBJ2-1	-	many	TRBV29-1	TGCAGCGTTGAGGACTCACTAGCCGCGTCCTACAATGAGCAGTTCTTC	CSVEDSLAASYNEQFF
TRBJ1-2	-	-	TRBV3-1	TGTGCCAGCAGCCAAGATAAGGGAACCGCTAACTATGGCTACACCTTC	CASSQDKGTANYGYTF
TRBJ2-3	-	few	TRBV12-3/TRBV12-4	TGTGCCAGCAGTTTGAGGGAGACAGATACGCAGTATTTT	CASSLRETDTQYF
TRBJ2-1	TRBD2	-	TRBV4-1	TGCGCCAGCAGCCAGTTAGGTGGCGGGGGGGCTGGTGAGCAGTTCTTC	CASSQLGGGGAGEQFF
TRBJ1-1	-	-	TRBV5-1	TGCGCCGGCAGCTTTACAGTGGCCACTGAAGCTTTCTTT	CAGSFTVATEAFF
TRBJ1-2	-	-	TRBV28	TGTGCCAGCAGTTTACCAGTCCCTAACTATGGCTACACCTTC	CASSLPVPNYGYTF